Detailed here is one T cell receptor beta chain. Enrolled through a virtual design, the participants were between roughly 18 and 100 years of age and came from some 25 US areas. Recovered participants had two consecutive negative NP/OP PCR tests, healthcare professional clearance, or symptom resolution. The data were produced by immunoSEQ multiplex PCR, yet TCRdb's version contains in-frame clones alone and is incomplete. The table has roughly 200,000 clones, 75% to 90% seen once. J gave up 4 bases and V 5 bases, and 15 bases lay outside the gene matches. The CDR3 contains 17 residues. Germline values: CDR1 GTSNPN, CDR2 SVGIG (reference sequence). This sample is drawn from a study of blood T cell repertoires in COVID-19. For the study at large: PBMCs, B-cell-depleted T cells, or T cells provided the cDNA or gDNA that made up the material.

The V gene is TRBV30, the J gene TRBJ2-7; 12 bases align to TRBD2. The receptor was isolated from a man in his forties who had recovered from COVID-19. The sequenced material came from PBMCs or T cells enriched from blood (not recorded which). The CDR3, as DNA: TGTGCCTGGGCCGGGACTAGCGGGCTCGGTGAGGGGTACGAGCAGTACTTC. It translates to CAWAGTSGLGEGYEQYF.